The entry that follows covers one T cell receptor beta chain sequence. Its specificity is not known. Samples were sequenced at Survey level, maximum 500,000 reads. Measured with immunoSEQ multiplex PCR; TCRdb has only the in-frame clones, and not every one. The sample shows around 18,000 clones, 70% to 85% of them seen only once. This sample is part of a study of pediatric ulcerative colitis. Study-level results: Clonal expansions reduced rectal repertoire diversity in acute severe colitis. Compared with controls, ulcerative colitis showed greater blood-rectum clone sharing.

Germline V gene data show CDR1 as MDHEN and CDR2 as SYDVKM. Unmatched junction bases numbered 8, after V lost 8 bases and J lost 4 bases. The CDR3 loop spans 15 amino acids. The rectum was sampled with one to two pinch biopsies at colonoscopy. Sequencing was done on a sample of gut tissue. This receptor was identified in a boy younger than 18 with moderate ulcerative colitis. The chain recombines TRBV28 with TRBJ2-3; 11 positions match TRBD1. The CDR3 region is CASDLGQGVSDTQYF. The CDR3 DNA is TGTGCCAGCGACTTGGGACAGGGGGTTTCAGATACGCAGTATTTT.